This is a list of T cell receptor beta chains from one sample in a study of CD8+CD57+ T cells in acquired aplastic anemia. TCRdb passed the reads through MiXCR, listing each CDR3 protein once. The profile shows about 170,000 distinct CDR3 sequences, more than 45% of them singletons. Specimen: sorted CD4+, CD8+, or CD8+CD57+ T cells (not recorded which) from PBMCs. The source of these receptors is a human donor with aplastic anemia. Both conserved end residues are part of each CDR3. Each record gives: clone size, D gene, J gene, V gene, CDR3 DNA, CDR3 protein. The D gene is left open where the match is weak. Expanded clones are given a class, and other clones once, few, many or no size at all.

- TRBD1 TRBJ2-2 TRBV19 TGTGCCAGTAGTTATACGAGACAGGGCGGGGAGCTGTTTTTT CASSYTRQGGELFF
- - TRBJ2-1 TRBV2 TGTGCCAGCAGTGGCCAGGGAAGTGAGCAGTTCTTC CASSGQGSEQFF
many - TRBJ1-5 TRBV6-1 TGTGCCAGCAGTGAAGCAGGGCGGCAGCCCCAGCATTTT CASSEAGRQPQHF
- - TRBJ1-3 TRBV19 TGTGCCAGTAGTATAGGCCCAGGGACTTCTGGAAACACGATATATTTT CASSIGPGTSGNTIYF
few TRBD2 TRBJ2-5 TRBV20-1 TGCAGTGCATTACGGACTAGCGGAGGGGCAGAGACCCAGTACTTC CSALRTSGGAETQYF
few TRBD2 TRBJ2-7 TRBV5-5 TGTGCCAGCAGCTTCCCTAGCGGGGGGACTGGGGGCGAGCAGTACTTC CASSFPSGGTGGEQYF
few - TRBJ2-1 TRBV10-1 TGCGCCAGCAGTGAGTCTACTGCCAATGAGCAGTTCTTC CASSESTANEQFF
many - TRBJ2-7 TRBV7-9 TGTGCCAGCAGCTCGGGCCCCTCGAGGGAGCAGTACTTC CASSSGPSREQYF
- TRBD2 TRBJ2-3 TRBV2 TGTGCCAGGACTAGCGGCCCTAGCACAGATACGCAGTATTTT CARTSGPSTDTQYF
- - TRBJ2-5 TRBV10-2 TGCGCCAGCAGTGAGAGCCGGGCCGGGCTGGAGACCCAGTACTTC CASSESRAGLETQYF
- TRBD1 TRBJ1-1 TRBV19 TGTGCCAGTAGCGAGGGACAGGGTGATACTGAAGCTTTCTTT CASSEGQGDTEAFF
many - TRBJ1-1 TRBV20-1 TGCAGTGCTCGTTTTGGGGGCGAGGACACTGAAGCTTTCTTT CSARFGGEDTEAFF
- TRBD1 TRBJ1-6 TRBV20-1 TGCAGTGCTGCAGGGGGGGTATATAATTCACCCCTCCACTTT CSAAGGVYNSPLHF
many - TRBJ1-2 TRBV12-3/TRBV12-4 TGTGCCACCTCAGGCTCCTTCTCCTATGGCTACACCTTC CATSGSFSYGYTF
- TRBD1 TRBJ1-6 TRBV2 TGTGCCAGCAGTACTACAGGGGACCGGAGCTCCTATAATTCACCCCTCCACTTT CASSTTGDRSSYNSPLHF
many TRBD1 TRBJ1-2 TRBV7-9 TGTGCCAGCAGGGCAGGGGGCAGCGACTATGGCTACACCTTC CASRAGGSDYGYTF
many - TRBJ1-1 TRBV6-1 TGTGCCAGCAGTGAAGTAGGGGGAAGCACTGAAGCTTTCTTT CASSEVGGSTEAFF
once - TRBJ1-5 TRBV20-1 TGCAGTGCTAGAGATCGTCTAGATAGCAATCAGCCCCAGCATTTT CSARDRLDSNQPQHF
- TRBD2 TRBJ2-1 TRBV6-4 TGTGCCAGCAGTGACGGGGAGGGCTCCTACAATGAGCAGTTCTTC CASSDGEGSYNEQFF
many TRBD2 TRBJ2-2 TRBV7-6 TGTGCCAGCAGCTTAGATTGGCGGGGGGCGGAGCTGTTTTTT CASSLDWRGAELFF
few TRBD1 TRBJ2-2 TRBV4-3 TGCGCCAGCAGCCTGAACAGGGGTTTAACCGGGGAGCTGTTTTTT CASSLNRGLTGELFF
- - TRBJ2-7 TRBV5-1 TGCGCCAGCAGCCTCAATCAGGGACGCGAGCAGTACTTC CASSLNQGREQYF
- - TRBJ2-7 TRBV9 TGTGCCAGCAGCCAGGGCCGGGGCGCGAGCTCCTACGAGCAGTACTTC CASSQGRGASSYEQYF
few TRBD1 TRBJ2-7 TRBV10-3 TGTGCCATCAGTGAGCCAAGGGGGCCTGACTCCTACGAGCAGTACTTC CAISEPRGPDSYEQYF
- - TRBJ1-6 TRBV25-1 TGTGCCAGCAGCACCACTAGCGGAGGGGTCTGGGCACCCCTCCACTTT CASSTTSGGVWAPLHF
many - TRBJ1-5 TRBV6-1 TGTGCCAGCAGGGCCGTTTCGGCGCAGCCCCAGCATTTT CASRAVSAQPQHF
- - TRBJ1-1 TRBV5-1 TGCGCCAGCAGCCCGGACGGCAACCAGTACACTGAAGCTTTCTTT CASSPDGNQYTEAFF
- - TRBJ2-7 TRBV5-8 TGTGCCAGCAGCCGACACAGGGTATTGTCCTACGAGCAGTACTTC CASSRHRVLSYEQYF
- TRBD1 TRBJ1-3 TRBV6-4 TGTGCCAGCAGTGACACTACGACAGGGCGCTGGGGCTCTGGAAACACCATATATTTT CASSDTTTGRWGSGNTIYF
- - TRBJ1-1 TRBV7-2 TGTGCCAGCAGCTTCAAGGGCAGGGGCACTGAAGCTTTCTTT CASSFKGRGTEAFF
many TRBD2 TRBJ2-5 TRBV2 TGTGCCAGCAGACGACTAGCGGGGGCTTTTGACCGAGGGGGCCAGTACTTC CASRRLAGAFDRGGQYF
- - TRBJ2-3 TRBV27 TGTGCCAGCAGTTTTATAAAGACAGATACGCAGTATTTT CASSFIKTDTQYF
- TRBD1 TRBJ2-2 TRBV30 TGTGCCTCCAACCCCGGGACAGGGTCCACCGGGGAGCTGTTTTTT CASNPGTGSTGELFF
once TRBD1 TRBJ1-3 TRBV5-4 TGTGCCAGCAGCTTGGCCGGGGCTCAGGGGGCGGCTGGAAACACCATATATTTT CASSLAGAQGAAGNTIYF
many - TRBJ1-5 TRBV6-5 TGTGCCAGCAGTTACGCCAATCAGCCCCAGCATTTT CASSYANQPQHF
many - TRBJ2-7 TRBV7-2 TGTGCCAGCAGCTTAGCGCAAGCTCCCTACGAGCAGTACTTC CASSLAQAPYEQYF
- - TRBJ2-3 TRBV9 TGTGCCAGCAGCCAAGCCGGGACCGCTATGGATACGCAGTATTTT CASSQAGTAMDTQYF
many - TRBJ2-2 TRBV7-9 TGTGCCAGCAGCTTATCTAGAGACACCGGGGAGCTGTTTTTT CASSLSRDTGELFF
- - TRBJ1-1 TRBV7-9 TGTGCCAGCAGCTTAGATATCACGGGCCAGGAAGCTTTCTTT CASSLDITGQEAFF
- TRBD1 TRBJ1-5 TRBV15 TGTGCCACCAGCAGCGACAGGGGCAATCAGCCCCAGCATTTT CATSSDRGNQPQHF
- - TRBJ1-2 TRBV25-1 TGTGCCAGCAGCCTACCTGGGGGAGGAACCTTACCCCAGTACACCTTC CASSLPGGGTLPQYTF
- TRBD1 TRBJ1-1 TRBV19 TGTGCCAGTCTGGGACAGCCCTTCATGAACACTGAAGCTTTCTTT CASLGQPFMNTEAFF
- TRBD1 TRBJ1-6 TRBV19 TGTGCCAGTAAGCGACAGGGGTATTCACCCCTCCACTTT CASKRQGYSPLHF
- TRBD1 TRBJ1-1 TRBV20-1 TGCAGTGCTACTCCTCGACAGGGGCGGAACACTGAAGCTTTCTTT CSATPRQGRNTEAFF
- TRBD1 TRBJ2-7 TRBV11-3 TGTGCCAGCAGCGGACCGACAGGGAGTCCTTCCTACGAGCAGTACTTC CASSGPTGSPSYEQYF
few - TRBJ1-6 TRBV13 TGTGCCAGCAGCCTCTCGGCGGAGAATTCACCCCTCCACTTT CASSLSAENSPLHF
- - TRBJ2-7 TRBV4-2 TGTGCTAGCAGCCAGGTGGTAGCTAGCTCCTACGAGCAGTACTTC CASSQVVASSYEQYF
once - TRBJ2-1 TRBV19 TGTGCCAGTAGTATAGGGGGGGGCGAGAAGTTCTTC CASSIGGGEKFF
many - TRBJ1-2 TRBV19 TGTGCCAGTAGTGAACACAGGGATTCTAACTATGGCTACACCTTC CASSEHRDSNYGYTF